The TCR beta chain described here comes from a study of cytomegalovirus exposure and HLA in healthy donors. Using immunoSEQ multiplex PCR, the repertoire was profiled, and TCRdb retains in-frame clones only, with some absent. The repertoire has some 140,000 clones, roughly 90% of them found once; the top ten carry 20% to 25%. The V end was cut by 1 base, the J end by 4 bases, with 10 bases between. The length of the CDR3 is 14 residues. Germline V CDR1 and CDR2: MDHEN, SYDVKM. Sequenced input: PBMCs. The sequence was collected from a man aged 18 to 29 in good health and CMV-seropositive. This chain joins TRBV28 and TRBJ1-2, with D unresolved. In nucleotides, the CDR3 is TGTGCCAGCAGTTTATCCGACGGGTCCTATGGCTACACCTTC. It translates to CASSLSDGSYGYTF.